The rows below give T cell receptor beta chains drawn from one sample of a study of shared clonotypes between healthy human individuals. The method was immunoSEQ multiplex PCR; TCRdb's version includes in-frame clones alone and lacks a portion of them. Of around 1,000,000 clones listed, roughly 77% are singletons. The material sequenced was memory CD4+ T cells from PBMCs. The receptors come from a man younger than 35 in good health. Some clones in this sample may be carry-over from other donors' samples. Each CDR3 is given without its conserved first and last residue. D genes are given only for firm matches.

CDR3 protein: ASSPHGVEQY
J gene: TRBJ2-7
D gene: -
V gene: TRBV18

CDR3 protein: ASSFLAGHYEQY
J gene: TRBJ2-7
D gene: TRBD2
V gene: TRBV7-2

CDR3 protein: ASSTTGTGGGETQY
J gene: TRBJ2-5
D gene: TRBD1
V gene: TRBV5-1

CDR3 protein: ASSPPGQGNQPQH
J gene: TRBJ1-5
D gene: TRBD1
V gene: TRBV4-1

CDR3 protein: ASSTREQF
J gene: TRBJ2-1
D gene: -
V gene: TRBV28

CDR3 protein: AWSVGAETQY
J gene: TRBJ2-5
D gene: -
V gene: TRBV30

CDR3 protein: ASSPHHAGQGDGYT
J gene: TRBJ1-2
D gene: TRBD1
V gene: TRBV28

CDR3 protein: ASSLGGNYGYT
J gene: TRBJ1-2
D gene: -
V gene: TRBV28

CDR3 protein: ASSTRDALKDTGELF
J gene: TRBJ2-2
D gene: -
V gene: TRBV9

CDR3 protein: AWSLWGTGELF
J gene: TRBJ2-2
D gene: -
V gene: TRBV30

CDR3 protein: ASSMTRPDSYNEQF
J gene: TRBJ2-1
D gene: -
V gene: TRBV19

CDR3 protein: ASGLGTSGPGELF
J gene: TRBJ2-2
D gene: TRBD2
V gene: TRBV12-5

CDR3 protein: ASRPVKREGNTGELF
J gene: TRBJ2-2
D gene: -
V gene: TRBV21-1

CDR3 protein: ASSLSGTVYEQY
J gene: TRBJ2-7
D gene: TRBD1
V gene: TRBV5-4

CDR3 protein: ATSLGNQPQH
J gene: TRBJ1-5
D gene: -
V gene: TRBV28

CDR3 protein: ASSPGRRNTGELF
J gene: TRBJ2-2
D gene: -
V gene: TRBV28

CDR3 protein: ASSQERSRQGGGVAGNTIY
J gene: TRBJ1-3
D gene: TRBD1
V gene: TRBV4-1

CDR3 protein: ASSSPSASGRTYEQY
J gene: TRBJ2-7
D gene: TRBD2
V gene: TRBV28

CDR3 protein: ASSLGPQTSGRASGANVLT
J gene: TRBJ2-6
D gene: TRBD2
V gene: TRBV7-8

CDR3 protein: ASSPGLAEYNEQF
J gene: TRBJ2-1
D gene: TRBD2
V gene: TRBV7-3

CDR3 protein: ASSQPLGGAEETQY
J gene: TRBJ2-5
D gene: -
V gene: TRBV4-1

CDR3 protein: ASSWGAYGYT
J gene: TRBJ1-2
D gene: -
V gene: TRBV11-2

CDR3 protein: AIRPGQSSYEQY
J gene: TRBJ2-7
D gene: TRBD1
V gene: TRBV10-3